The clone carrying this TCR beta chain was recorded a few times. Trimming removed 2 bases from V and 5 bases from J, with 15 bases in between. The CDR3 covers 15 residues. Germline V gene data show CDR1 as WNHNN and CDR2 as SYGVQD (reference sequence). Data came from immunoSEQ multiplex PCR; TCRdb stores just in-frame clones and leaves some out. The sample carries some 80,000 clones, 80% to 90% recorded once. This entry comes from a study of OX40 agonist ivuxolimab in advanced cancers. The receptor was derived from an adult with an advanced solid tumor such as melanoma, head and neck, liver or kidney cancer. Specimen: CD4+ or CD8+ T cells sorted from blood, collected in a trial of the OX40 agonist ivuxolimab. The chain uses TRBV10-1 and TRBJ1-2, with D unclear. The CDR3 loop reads CASSETGVLGYGYTF. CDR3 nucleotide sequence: TGCGCCAGCAGTGAGACCGGGGTGTTAGGGTATGGCTACACCTTC.